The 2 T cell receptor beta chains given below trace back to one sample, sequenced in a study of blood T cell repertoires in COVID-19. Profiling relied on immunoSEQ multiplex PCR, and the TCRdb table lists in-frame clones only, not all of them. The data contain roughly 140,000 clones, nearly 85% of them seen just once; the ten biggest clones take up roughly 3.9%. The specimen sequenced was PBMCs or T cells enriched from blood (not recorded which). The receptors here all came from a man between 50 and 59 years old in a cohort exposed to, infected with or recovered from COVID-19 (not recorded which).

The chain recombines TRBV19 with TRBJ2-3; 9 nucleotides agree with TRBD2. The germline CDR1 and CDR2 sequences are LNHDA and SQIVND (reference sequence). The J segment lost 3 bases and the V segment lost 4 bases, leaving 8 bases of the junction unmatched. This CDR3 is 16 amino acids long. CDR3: CASSKGLALLTDTQYF. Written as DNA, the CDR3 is TGTGCCAGTAGTAAAGGACTAGCGCTCCTAACAGATACGCAGTATTTT.

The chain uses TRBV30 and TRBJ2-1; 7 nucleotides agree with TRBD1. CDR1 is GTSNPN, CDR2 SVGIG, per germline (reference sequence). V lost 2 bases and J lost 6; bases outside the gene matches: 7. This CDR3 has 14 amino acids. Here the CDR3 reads CAWSRGQWGNEQFF. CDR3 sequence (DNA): TGTGCCTGGAGTAGGGGACAGTGGGGCAATGAGCAGTTCTTC.